This entry features one TCR beta chain sequence. Its antigen remains unidentified. This sequence may be a read error, since a much larger clone differs from it by one base. The CDR3 end shows no conserved phenylalanine or tryptophan, and so a read error is likely. From germline, CDR1 is SGHAT and CDR2 FQNNGV. The CDR3 runs 15 residues. V shed 5 bases, J shed 7 bases, and the junction held 8 bases outside the gene matches. The data originate from a study of Graves' ophthalmopathy and Graves' hyperthyroidism. About the research overall: Cases classed as stable hyperthyroidism had no ophthalmopathy within 18 months of follow-up. Study-wide points: A roughly 81% specificity and roughly 90% sensitivity were achieved by a 13-signature model that separated ophthalmopathy from stable hyperthyroidism. Most expanded thyroid clonotypes above 0.001 frequency also appeared in blood.

Amplification of TCR beta CDR3 regions used RNA transcripts. The workflow started with a first-round RT-PCR run with HTBI primers and then moved on to a second-round multiplex PCR. TCRdb redid the calling of the multiplex PCR reads with MiXCR, one entry per CDR3 protein. The profile covers 500,000 to 700,000 distinct CDR3 sequences, with 35% to 45% appearing a single time and over 3.5% taken by the ten largest. In this cohort, patients with other autoimmune diseases, uncontrolled infections, pregnancy or lactation were excluded. This clonotype was sampled from an adult man with Graves' hyperthyroidism. The rearrangement uses TRBV11-2 and TRBJ1-4; TRBD1 matches at 9 bases. Source material: peripheral blood or thyroid tissue (not recorded which). In nucleotides, the CDR3 is TGTGCCAGCAGCCCGGGACAGGGTGGTGGTGAAAAACTGTTTCTT. Protein sequence: CASSPGQGGGEKLFL.